One and the same sample provided the 13 T cell receptor beta chains below, sequenced in a study of T cell responses to AZD1222 COVID-19 vaccine. Here immunoSEQ multiplex PCR was the method, and the copy in TCRdb shows in-frame clones only, minus some. This sample yields some 120,000 clones, of which around nine tenths are seen a single time; 28% belongs to the top ten. The sequenced sample was peripheral blood, obtained on day 0 of AZD1222 vaccination. The receptors shown here come from an adult in good health.

This rearrangement joins TRBV2 to TRBJ2-3, with 9 bases lining up with TRBD2. V lost 8 bases to trimming and J lost 2 bases; unmatched junction nucleotides: 5. Germline V lookup: CDR1 SNHLY, CDR2 FYNNEI. The CDR3 has 14 amino acids. The CDR3 loop is CASEKREATDTQYF. As DNA, the CDR3 is TGTGCCAGCGAAAAGCGGGAGGCCACAGATACGCAGTATTTT.

The chain has TRBV5-1 and TRBJ1-1; possibly TRBD1 for D (5 bases). Trimming took 3 bases from V and 3 from J, leaving 9 bases between them. Per the germline V gene, CDR1 is SGHRS and CDR2 is YFSETQ. The CDR3 runs 13 residues. The CDR3 reads CASSSGTHTEAFF. The DNA of the CDR3 is TGCGCCAGCAGCTCCGGGACCCACACTGAAGCTTTCTTT.

The CDR3 coding sequence is TGTGCTAGTGGTTTGGGGACTAACGCTTACAATGAGCAGTTCTTC. Its translation: CASGLGTNAYNEQFF. V is TRBV12-5 and J is TRBJ2-1, with a weak D call TRBD2 (6 bases). Germline assignment: CDR1 LGHNT and CDR2 FRNRAP. The ends were cut back, 1 base at V and 4 bases at J, with 11 bases in the middle. This CDR3 is built from 15 residues.

CDR3 sequence reads: CASNLAGPYNEQFF. CDR3 nucleotide sequence: TGTGCCAGCAACTTGGCAGGACCCTACAATGAGCAGTTCTTC. The V call is TRBV7-2, the J call TRBJ2-1, with D uncertain. V lost 7 bases to trimming and J lost 2 bases, with 12 bases between them. The CDR3 runs 14 residues. The germline V gene has CDR1 SGHTA and CDR2 FQGNSA.

Comment on this clone: The sample has other DNA sequences that encode this CDR3 too. The rearrangement uses TRBV5-5 and TRBJ1-3; D remains ambiguous. Germline CDR1 reads SGHKS; CDR2 reads YYEKEE (reference sequence). Trimming took off 3 bases at V and 0 bases at J, with 10 bases between the two ends. This CDR3 spans 15 amino acids. The CDR3 nucleotides read TGTGCCAGCAGCTCGGAGTCTTACTCTGGAAACACCATATATTTT. This sequence encodes CASSSESYSGNTIYF.

In its sample, this clone was seen once. V is TRBV18 and J is TRBJ2-1; TRBD2 is a possible D gene (6 bases). The CDR3 extends over 15 amino acids. CDR1 is KGHSH and CDR2 is LQKENI in the germline V gene. V was clipped by 2 bases and J by 10 bases, with 18 bases between them. CDR3 residues: CASSPSSGPPGEQFF. The DNA of the CDR3 is TGTGCCAGCTCACCAAGCAGCGGGCCTCCGGGCGAGCAGTTCTTC. The full variable domain, with the rest looked up from reference TRBV18 and TRBJ2-1, is NAGVMQNPRHLVRRRGQEARLRCSPMKGHSHVYWYRQLPEEGLKFMVYLQKENIIDESGMPKERFSAEFPKEGPSILRIQQVVRGDSAAYFCASSPSSGPPGEQFFGPGTRLTVL.

CDR3: CASTSGLAGAYEQYF. CDR3 DNA: TGCGCCAGCACCTCTGGACTAGCGGGAGCCTACGAGCAGTACTTC. The chain joins TRBV5-1 to TRBJ2-7; 13 nucleotides agree with TRBD2. This CDR3 is built from 15 residues. After removal of 6 bases from V and 2 bases from J, the junction contained 5 bases not matched to a gene. CDR1 is SGHRS, CDR2 YFSETQ, per germline.

This clone was seen only once. The J gene is TRBJ2-2, the V gene TRBV5-8; 10 nucleotides align to TRBD1. Per the germline V gene, CDR1 is SGHTS and CDR2 is YDEGEE. The junction had 11 bases not matched to a gene; V was cut back by 4 bases and J by 5 bases. CDR3 length equals 17 residues. The CDR3 nucleotides are TGTGCCAGCAGCGCGGACGCGACAGGGGGCCGGACCGGGGAGCTGTTTTTT. It specifies CASSADATGGRTGELFF.

This chain connects TRBV3-1 (or the pseudogene TRBV3-2) to TRBJ2-2, with 10 bases aligning to TRBD2. The germline gives CDR1 LGHDT, CDR2 YNNKEL (reference sequence). This CDR3 has 16 residues. The J segment lost 0 bases and the V segment lost 6 bases, leaving 4 bases of the junction unmatched. CDR3 in DNA: TGTGCCAGCAGACTCACTAGCGGGGCGAACACCGGGGAGCTGTTTTTT. It specifies CASRLTSGANTGELFF.

The chain couples TRBV10-3 to TRBJ1-5; D is uncertain. Trimming stripped 3 bases from V and 5 bases from J, with 8 bases between. Germline V gene lookup returns CDR1 ENHRY and CDR2 SYGVKD. The CDR3 contains 13 residues. The CDR3 spells CAISDRYDQPQHF. As DNA, the CDR3 is TGTGCCATCAGTGACAGGTATGATCAGCCCCAGCATTTT.

This rearrangement joins TRBV27 to TRBJ1-5; possible D gene TRBD1, 5 bases. Germline V gene lookup returns CDR1 MNHEY and CDR2 SMNVEV (reference sequence). The V gene lost 5 bases and the J gene lost 6 bases, with 14 bases spanning the gap. This CDR3 spans 14 amino acids. The DNA for the CDR3 is TGTGCCAGCAGTCTATTCGCGGGGGGTCAGCCCCAGCATTTT. Protein: CASSLFAGGQPQHF.

V gene TRBV5-1 combines with J gene TRBJ2-1, with D maybe TRBD2 (5 bases). The V end lost 1 base, the J end lost 6 bases, and 14 bases lay between the germline ends. Germline values: CDR1 SGHRS, CDR2 YFSETQ. This CDR3 has 15 amino acids. This CDR3 reads CASSLQQSSVNEQFF. The CDR3 nucleotides are TGCGCCAGCAGCTTGCAACAGAGTAGCGTCAATGAGCAGTTCTTC.

The CDR3 nucleotides are TGTGCTAGTGGTTTCTACTTAGCGGGCGGGAACTCCGGCGAGCAGTACTTC. Its protein product is CASGFYLAGGNSGEQYF. This chain joins TRBV12-5 and TRBJ2-7; 7 nucleotides match TRBD2. J gave up 6 bases and V 3 bases, and 17 bases lay outside the gene matches. This CDR3 spans 17 amino acids. Germline V CDR1 and CDR2: LGHNT, FRNRAP.